The T cell receptor (beta chain) described here comes from a study of blood T cell repertoires in COVID-19. Looking at the study overall: Both acute and convalescent COVID-19 samples were obtained from the United States, Italy and Spain. PBMCs, B-cell-depleted T cells, or T cells were the source of the cDNA or gDNA that made up the material.

Source study methods: Amplified reference gene primers provided the basis for estimating nucleated cell counts. TCRdb's copy holds only in-frame clones and misses some; the assay was immunoSEQ multiplex PCR. The V and J calls and clone size come from that table; D and trimming were worked out from the DNA. The sample lists 150,000 to 200,000 clones, 80% to 90% occurring once. V shed 0 bases, J shed 1 base, and the junction held 2 bases outside the gene matches. The length of the CDR3 is 15 residues. Looked up from germline, CDR1 is SGHTA and CDR2 is FQGNSA. The sequenced material came from peripheral blood. The sequence was collected from a woman over 75 with acute or convalescent COVID-19. This chain links TRBV7-2 with TRBJ2-5; 7 nucleotides line up with TRBD1. CDR3 sequence (DNA): TGTGCCAGCAGCTTAGCTGGGACAGCCCAAGAGACCCAGTACTTC. Encoded protein: CASSLAGTAQETQYF.